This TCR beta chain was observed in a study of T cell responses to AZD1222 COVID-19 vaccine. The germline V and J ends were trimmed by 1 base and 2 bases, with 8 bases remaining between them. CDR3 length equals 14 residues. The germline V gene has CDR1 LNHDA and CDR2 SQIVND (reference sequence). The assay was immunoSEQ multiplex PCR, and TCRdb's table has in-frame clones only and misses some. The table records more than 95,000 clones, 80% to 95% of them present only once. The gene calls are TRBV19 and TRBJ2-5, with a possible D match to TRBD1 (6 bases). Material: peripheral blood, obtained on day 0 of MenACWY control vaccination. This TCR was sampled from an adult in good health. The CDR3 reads CASSIGTEQETQYF. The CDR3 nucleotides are TGTGCCAGTAGTATAGGGACAGAGCAAGAGACCCAGTACTTC.